This TCR beta chain was retrieved from a study of blood T cell repertoires in COVID-19. TCRdb's table, derived via immunoSEQ multiplex PCR, lists solely in-frame clones and lacks some. The sample has roughly 300,000 clones; roughly 93% are singletons. There are 16 residues in the CDR3. V was cut by 0 bases and J by 3 bases, with 14 bases left in between. CDR1 is LGHNA, CDR2 YNFKEQ, per germline. Sequencing was performed on PBMCs or T cells enriched from blood (not recorded which). This sequence was found in a middle-aged woman with acute COVID-19. This chain uses TRBV4-2 with TRBJ1-2; D might be TRBD1 (5 bases). The CDR3 nucleotides are TGTGCCAGCAGCCAAGAACGCAGGGCTAAGTACTATGGCTACACCTTC. Protein sequence: CASSQERRAKYYGYTF.